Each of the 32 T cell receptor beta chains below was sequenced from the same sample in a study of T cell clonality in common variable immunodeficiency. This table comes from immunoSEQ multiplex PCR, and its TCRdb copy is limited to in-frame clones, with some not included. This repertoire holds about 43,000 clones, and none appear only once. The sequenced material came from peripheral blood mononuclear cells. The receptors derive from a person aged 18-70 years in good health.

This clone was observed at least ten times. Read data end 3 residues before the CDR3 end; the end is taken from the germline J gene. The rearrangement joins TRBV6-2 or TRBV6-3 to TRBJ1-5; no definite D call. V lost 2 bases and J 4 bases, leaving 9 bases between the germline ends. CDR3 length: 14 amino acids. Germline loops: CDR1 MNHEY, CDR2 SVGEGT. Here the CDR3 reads CASSYSAGNQPQHF. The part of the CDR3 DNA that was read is TGTGCCAGCAGTTACAGCGCCGGGAATCAGCCC.

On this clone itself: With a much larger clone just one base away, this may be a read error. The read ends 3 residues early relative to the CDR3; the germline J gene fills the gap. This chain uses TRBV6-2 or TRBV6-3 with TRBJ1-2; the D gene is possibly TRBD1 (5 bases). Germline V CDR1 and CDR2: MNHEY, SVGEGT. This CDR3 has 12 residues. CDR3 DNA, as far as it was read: TGTGCCAGCCGTTACGGGGCCTATGGC. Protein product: CASRYGAYG. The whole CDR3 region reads CASRYGAYGYTF.

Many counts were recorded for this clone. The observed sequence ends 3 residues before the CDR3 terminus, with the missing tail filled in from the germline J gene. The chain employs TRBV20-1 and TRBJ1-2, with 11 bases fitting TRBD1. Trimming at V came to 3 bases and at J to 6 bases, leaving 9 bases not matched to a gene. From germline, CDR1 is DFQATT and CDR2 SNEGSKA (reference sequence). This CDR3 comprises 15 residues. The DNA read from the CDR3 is TGCAGTGCTAGGACTCCCGGGACAGGGGGTAATGGC. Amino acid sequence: CSARTPGTGGNG. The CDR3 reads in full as CSARTPGTGGNGYTF.

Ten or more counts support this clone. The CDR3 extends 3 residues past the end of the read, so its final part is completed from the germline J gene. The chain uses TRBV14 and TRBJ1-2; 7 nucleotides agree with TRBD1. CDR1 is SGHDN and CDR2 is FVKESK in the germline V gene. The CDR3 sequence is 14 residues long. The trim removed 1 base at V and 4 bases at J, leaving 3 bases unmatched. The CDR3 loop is CASSQGGGVYGYTF. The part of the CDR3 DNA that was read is TGTGCCAGCAGCCAAGGAGGGGGCGTCTATGGC.

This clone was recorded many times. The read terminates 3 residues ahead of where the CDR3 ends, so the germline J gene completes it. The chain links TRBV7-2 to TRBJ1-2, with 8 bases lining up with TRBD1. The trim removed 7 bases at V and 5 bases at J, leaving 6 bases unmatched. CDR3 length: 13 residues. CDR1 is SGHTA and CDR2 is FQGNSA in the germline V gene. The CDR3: CASNRQGIYGYTF. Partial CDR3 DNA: TGTGCCAGCAACCGACAGGGGATTTATGGC.

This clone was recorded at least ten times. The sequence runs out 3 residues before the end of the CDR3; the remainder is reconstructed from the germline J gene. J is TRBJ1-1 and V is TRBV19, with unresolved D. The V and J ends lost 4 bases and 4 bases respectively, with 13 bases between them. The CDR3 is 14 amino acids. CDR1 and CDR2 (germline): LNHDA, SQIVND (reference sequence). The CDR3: CASSRKTEGTEAFF. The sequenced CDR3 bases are TGTGCCAGTAGTAGGAAGACGGAGGGCACTGAA.

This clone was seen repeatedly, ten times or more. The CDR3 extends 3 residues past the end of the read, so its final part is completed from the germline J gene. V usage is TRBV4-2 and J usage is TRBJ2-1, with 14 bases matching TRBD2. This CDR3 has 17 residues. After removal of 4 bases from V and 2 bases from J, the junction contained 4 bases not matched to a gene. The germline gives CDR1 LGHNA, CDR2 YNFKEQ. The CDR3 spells CASSPGLAGAPYNEQFF. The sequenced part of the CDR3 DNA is TGTGCCAGCAGCCCGGGACTAGCGGGAGCCCCCTACAATGAG.

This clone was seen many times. Incomplete CDR3 DNA: TGTGCCAGTAGTATAGATCTAAGGACTCGCGCTGAA. This encodes CASSIDLRTRAE. The whole CDR3 sequence reads CASSIDLRTRAEAFF. The chain links TRBV19 to TRBJ1-1; D is undetermined. The CDR3 extends 3 residues past the end of the read, so its final part is completed from the germline J gene. Looked up from germline, CDR1 is LNHDA and CDR2 is SQIVND (reference sequence). V was pared by 0 bases and J by 6 bases, with 14 bases between. The CDR3 is 15 residues long.

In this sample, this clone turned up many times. This CDR3 is CASSYEGAANYGYTF. The CDR3 bases that were read are TGTGCCAGCAGCTACGAAGGGGCGGCTAACTATGGC. V is TRBV11-2 and J is TRBJ1-2; maybe TRBD1 (5 bases). Read sequence stops 3 residues before the CDR3 end, and the germline J gene provides the missing end. CDR3 length equals 15 residues. The V gene lost 4 bases and the J gene lost 0 bases, with 12 bases spanning the gap. Germline V gives CDR1 SGHAT, CDR2 FQNNGV.

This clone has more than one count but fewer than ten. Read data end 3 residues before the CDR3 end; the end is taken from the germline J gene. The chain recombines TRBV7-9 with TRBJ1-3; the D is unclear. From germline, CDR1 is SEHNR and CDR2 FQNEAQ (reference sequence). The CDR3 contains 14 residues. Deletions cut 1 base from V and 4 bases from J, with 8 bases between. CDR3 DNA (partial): TGTGCCAGCAGCTTAGGGGCGTCCGGAAACACC. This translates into CASSLGASGNT. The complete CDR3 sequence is CASSLGASGNTIYF.

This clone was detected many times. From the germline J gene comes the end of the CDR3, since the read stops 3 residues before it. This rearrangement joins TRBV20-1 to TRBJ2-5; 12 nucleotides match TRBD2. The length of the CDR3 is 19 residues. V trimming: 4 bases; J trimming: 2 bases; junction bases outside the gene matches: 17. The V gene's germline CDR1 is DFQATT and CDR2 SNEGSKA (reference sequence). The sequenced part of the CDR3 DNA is TGCAGTGCTACCCCTGGACTAGCGGGATCAAAGGGCCCTCAAGAGACC. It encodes CSATPGLAGSKGPQET. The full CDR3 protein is CSATPGLAGSKGPQETQYF.

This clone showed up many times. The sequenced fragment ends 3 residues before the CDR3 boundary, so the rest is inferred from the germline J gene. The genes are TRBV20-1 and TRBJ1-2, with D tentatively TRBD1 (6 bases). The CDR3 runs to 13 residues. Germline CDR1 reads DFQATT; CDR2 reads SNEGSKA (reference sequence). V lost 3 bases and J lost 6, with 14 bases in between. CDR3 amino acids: CSASGINRDGYTF. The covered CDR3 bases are TGCAGTGCTAGCGGAATCAACAGGGATGGC.

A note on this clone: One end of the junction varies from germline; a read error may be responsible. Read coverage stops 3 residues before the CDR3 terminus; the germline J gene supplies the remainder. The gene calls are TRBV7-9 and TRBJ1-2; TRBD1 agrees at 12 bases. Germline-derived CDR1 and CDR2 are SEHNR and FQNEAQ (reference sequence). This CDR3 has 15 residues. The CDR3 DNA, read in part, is TGTTCCAGCAGCTTCGGGACAGGGGGCATTTACGAG. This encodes CSSSFGTGGIYE. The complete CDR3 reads CSSSFGTGGIYEYTF.

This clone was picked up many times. The chain's CDR3 is CASSRGTDFNQPQHF. Partial CDR3 DNA: TGTGCCAGCAGCCGCGGGACAGATTTCAATCAGCCC. The V call is TRBV5-5, the J call TRBJ1-5, with 7 nucleotides matching TRBD1. The read is 3 residues too short to cover the CDR3 end, so that end is filled in from the germline J gene. The germline CDR1 and CDR2 sequences are SGHKS and YYEKEE (reference sequence). CDR3 length: 15 residues. The V segment lost 4 bases and the J segment 3 bases; nucleotides outside the gene matches: 7.

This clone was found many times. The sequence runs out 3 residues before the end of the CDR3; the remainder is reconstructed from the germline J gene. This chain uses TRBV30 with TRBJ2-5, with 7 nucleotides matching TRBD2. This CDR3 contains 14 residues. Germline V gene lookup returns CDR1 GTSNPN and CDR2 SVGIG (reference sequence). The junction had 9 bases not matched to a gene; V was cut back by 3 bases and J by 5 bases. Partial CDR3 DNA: TGTGCCTGGAGGGTCGGGGGGTCCGGGGAGACC. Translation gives CAWRVGGSGET. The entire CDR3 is CAWRVGGSGETQYF.

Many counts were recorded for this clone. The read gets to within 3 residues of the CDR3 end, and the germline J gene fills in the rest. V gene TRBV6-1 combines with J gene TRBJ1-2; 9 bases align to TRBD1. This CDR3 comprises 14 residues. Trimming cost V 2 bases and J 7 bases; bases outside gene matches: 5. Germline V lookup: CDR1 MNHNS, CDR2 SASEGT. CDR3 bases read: TGTGCCAGCAGTGAAACACAGGGGGCAGGTGGC. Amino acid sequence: CASSETQGAGG. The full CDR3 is CASSETQGAGGYTF.

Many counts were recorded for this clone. The CDR3: CSARTGGAWRDEQFF. The sequenced part of the CDR3 DNA is TGCAGTGCTCGTACAGGGGGCGCTTGGCGGGATGAG. The rearrangement joins TRBV20-1 to TRBJ2-1; 9 bases match TRBD1. The read terminates 3 residues before the CDR3 end, so the remaining end is supplied by the germline J gene. The germline V gene encodes CDR1 DFQATT and CDR2 SNEGSKA (reference sequence). The V and J ends lost 5 bases and 8 bases, in that order; junction bases with no gene match: 13. The CDR3 is 15 residues long.

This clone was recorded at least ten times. CDR3 bases read: TGTGCCAGCAGCCCTAAGCGGGTCGGAAAGACAGATACG. Translation gives CASSPKRVGKTDT. The whole CDR3 is CASSPKRVGKTDTQYF. The chain carries TRBV6-2 or TRBV6-3 and TRBJ2-3; TRBD2 might be the D (6 bases). The missing CDR3 end, 3 residues past where the read stops, is filled in from the germline J gene. This CDR3 region has 16 residues. CDR1 is MNHEY and CDR2 is SVGEGT in the germline V gene. With 6 bases removed from V and 3 bases from J, the gap between germline ends came to 19 bases.

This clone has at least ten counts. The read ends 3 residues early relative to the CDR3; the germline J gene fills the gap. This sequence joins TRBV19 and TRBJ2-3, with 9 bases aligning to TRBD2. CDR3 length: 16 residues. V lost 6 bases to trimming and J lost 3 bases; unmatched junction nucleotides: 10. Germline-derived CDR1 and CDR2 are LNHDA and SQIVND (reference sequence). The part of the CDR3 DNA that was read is TGTGCCAGTAGCCCCCTCGATAGCGGGGGAACAGATACG. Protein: CASSPLDSGGTDT. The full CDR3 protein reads CASSPLDSGGTDTQYF.

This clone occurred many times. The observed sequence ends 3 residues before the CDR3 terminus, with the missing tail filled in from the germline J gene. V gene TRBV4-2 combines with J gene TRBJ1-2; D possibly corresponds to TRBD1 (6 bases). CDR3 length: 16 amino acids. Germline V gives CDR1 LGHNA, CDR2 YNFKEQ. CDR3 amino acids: CASSHLEGGVQRGYTF. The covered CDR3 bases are TGTGCCAGCAGCCACCTCGAAGGGGGTGTCCAAAGAGGC.

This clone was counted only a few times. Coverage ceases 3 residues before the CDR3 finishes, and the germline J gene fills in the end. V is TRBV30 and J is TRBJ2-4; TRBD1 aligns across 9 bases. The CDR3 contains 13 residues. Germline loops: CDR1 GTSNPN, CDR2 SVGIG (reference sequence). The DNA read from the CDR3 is TGTGCCGGGTGGGACAGGGTGATACAGGGT. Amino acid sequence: CAGWDRVIQG. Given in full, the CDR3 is CAGWDRVIQGQYF.

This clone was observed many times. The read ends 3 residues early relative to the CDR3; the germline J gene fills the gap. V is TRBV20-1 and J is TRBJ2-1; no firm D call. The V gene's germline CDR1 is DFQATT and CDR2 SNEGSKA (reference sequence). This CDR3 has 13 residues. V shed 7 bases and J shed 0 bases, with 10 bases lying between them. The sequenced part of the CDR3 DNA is TGCAGTGTTCCAGCGCGCTCCTACAATGAG. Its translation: CSVPARSYNE. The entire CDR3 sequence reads CSVPARSYNEQFF.

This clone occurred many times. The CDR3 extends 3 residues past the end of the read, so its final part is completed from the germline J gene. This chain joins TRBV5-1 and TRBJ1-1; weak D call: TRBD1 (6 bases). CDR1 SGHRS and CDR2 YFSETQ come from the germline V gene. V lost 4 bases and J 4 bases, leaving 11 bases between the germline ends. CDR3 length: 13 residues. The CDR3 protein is CASSLRGITEAFF. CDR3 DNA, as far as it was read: TGCGCCAGCAGCCTGAGGGGGATCACTGAA.

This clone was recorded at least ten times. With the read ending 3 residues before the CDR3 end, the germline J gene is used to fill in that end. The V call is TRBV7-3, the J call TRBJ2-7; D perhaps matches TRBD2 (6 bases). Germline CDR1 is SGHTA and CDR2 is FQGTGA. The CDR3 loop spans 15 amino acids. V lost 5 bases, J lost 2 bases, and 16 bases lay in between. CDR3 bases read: TGTGCCAGCAGCGCCGAGGCGTCGGGGGCCTACGAG. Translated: CASSAEASGAYE. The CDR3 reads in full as CASSAEASGAYEQYF.

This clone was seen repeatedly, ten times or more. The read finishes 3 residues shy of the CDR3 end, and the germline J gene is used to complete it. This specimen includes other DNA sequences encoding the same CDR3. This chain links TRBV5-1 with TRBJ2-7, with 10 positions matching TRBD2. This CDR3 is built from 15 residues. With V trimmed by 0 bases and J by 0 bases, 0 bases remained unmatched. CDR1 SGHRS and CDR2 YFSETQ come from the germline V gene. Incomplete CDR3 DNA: TGCGCCAGCAGCTTGGGGACTAGCGGCTCCTACGAG. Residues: CASSLGTSGSYE. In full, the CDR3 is CASSLGTSGSYEQYF.

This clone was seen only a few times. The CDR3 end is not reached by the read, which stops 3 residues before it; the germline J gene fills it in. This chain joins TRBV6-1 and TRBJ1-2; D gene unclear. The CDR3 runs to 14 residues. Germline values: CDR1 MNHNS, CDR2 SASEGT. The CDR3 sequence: CASSALAGGYDYTF. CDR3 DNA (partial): TGTGCCAGCAGTGCCTTAGCGGGAGGCTACGAC.

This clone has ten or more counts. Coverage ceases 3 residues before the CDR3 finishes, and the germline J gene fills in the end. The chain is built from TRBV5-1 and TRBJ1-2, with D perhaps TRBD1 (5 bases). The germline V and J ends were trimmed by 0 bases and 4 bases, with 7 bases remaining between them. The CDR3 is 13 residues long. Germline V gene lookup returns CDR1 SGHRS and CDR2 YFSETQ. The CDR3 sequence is CASSLEGSYGYTF. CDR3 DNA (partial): TGCGCCAGCAGCTTGGAGGGGAGCTATGGC.

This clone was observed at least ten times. The CDR3 loop reads CASIGTGGNTGELFF. The sequenced CDR3 bases are TGTGCCAGTATCGGGACAGGGGGCAACACCGGGGAG. The chain couples TRBV19 to TRBJ2-2; 12 positions match TRBD1. From the germline J gene comes the end of the CDR3, since the read stops 3 residues before it. The CDR3 length is 15 residues. Germline CDR1 LNHDA, CDR2 SQIVND (reference sequence). The V gene end was trimmed by 7 bases and the J gene end by 2 bases; junction bases not matched to a gene: 2.

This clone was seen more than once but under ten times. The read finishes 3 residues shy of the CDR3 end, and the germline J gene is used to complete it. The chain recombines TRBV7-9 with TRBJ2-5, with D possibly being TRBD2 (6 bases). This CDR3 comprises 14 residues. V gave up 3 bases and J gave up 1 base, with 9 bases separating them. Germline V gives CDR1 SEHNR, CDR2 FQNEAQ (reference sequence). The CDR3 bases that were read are TGTGCCAGCAGCTTTTCGGAGGGCCAAGAGACC. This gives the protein CASSFSEGQET. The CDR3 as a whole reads CASSFSEGQETQYF.

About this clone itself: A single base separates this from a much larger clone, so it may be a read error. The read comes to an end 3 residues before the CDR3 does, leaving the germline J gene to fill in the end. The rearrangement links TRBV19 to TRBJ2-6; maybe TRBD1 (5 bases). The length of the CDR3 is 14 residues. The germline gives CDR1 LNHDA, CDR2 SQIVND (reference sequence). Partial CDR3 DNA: TGTGCCAGTAGGCGACAGAGACTTCAATCATTC. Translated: CASRRQRLQSF. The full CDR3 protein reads CASRRQRLQSFLTF.

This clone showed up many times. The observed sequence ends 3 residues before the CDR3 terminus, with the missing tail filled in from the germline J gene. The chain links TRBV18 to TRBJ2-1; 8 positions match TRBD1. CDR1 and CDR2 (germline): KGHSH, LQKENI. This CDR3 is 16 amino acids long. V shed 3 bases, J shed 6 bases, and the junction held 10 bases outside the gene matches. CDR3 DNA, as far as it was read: TGTGCCAGCTCACCGGAAGCAGGGGGCTTGGGCAATGAG. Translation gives CASSPEAGGLGNE. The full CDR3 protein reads CASSPEAGGLGNEQFF. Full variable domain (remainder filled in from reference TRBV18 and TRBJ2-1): NAGVMQNPRHLVRRRGQEARLRCSPMKGHSHVYWYRQLPEEGLKFMVYLQKENIIDESGMPKERFSAEFPKEGPSILRIQQVVRGDSAAYFCASSPEAGGLGNEQFFGPGTRLTVL.

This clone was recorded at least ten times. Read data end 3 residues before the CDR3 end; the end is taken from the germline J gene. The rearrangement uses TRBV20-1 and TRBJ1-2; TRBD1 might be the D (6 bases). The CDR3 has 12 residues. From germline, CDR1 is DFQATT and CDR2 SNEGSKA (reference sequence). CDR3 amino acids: CSAKTGLDGYTF. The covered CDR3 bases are TGCAGTGCTAAGACAGGTCTCGACGGC.